Sequencing of this T cell receptor (beta chain) was carried out in a study of CD8 T cells in ankylosing spondylitis. Points from the study as a whole: Blood of patients with ankylosing spondylitis appeared to be characterized by a TCR beta motif of several highly homologous variants.

Remarks on this clonotype: Its specificity is not known.

With 2 bases removed from V and 4 bases from J, the gap between germline ends came to 11 bases. The CDR3 loop spans 14 amino acids. A single record per CDR3 protein comes from TCRdb applying MiXCR to the 5' RACE reads. The profile shows approximately 290,000 distinct CDR3 sequences, less than 25% of them singletons. The origin of this receptor is a female donor with ankylosing spondylitis or in good health (not recorded which). The gene calls are TRBV12-3 or TRBV12-4 and TRBJ1-2; D unresolved. The specimen was blood, either unsorted or a sorted T cell fraction (not recorded which). CDR3 region: CASSLRGVSYGYTF. The CDR3, as DNA: TGTGCCAGCAGTTTACGGGGAGTCAGCTATGGCTACACCTTC.